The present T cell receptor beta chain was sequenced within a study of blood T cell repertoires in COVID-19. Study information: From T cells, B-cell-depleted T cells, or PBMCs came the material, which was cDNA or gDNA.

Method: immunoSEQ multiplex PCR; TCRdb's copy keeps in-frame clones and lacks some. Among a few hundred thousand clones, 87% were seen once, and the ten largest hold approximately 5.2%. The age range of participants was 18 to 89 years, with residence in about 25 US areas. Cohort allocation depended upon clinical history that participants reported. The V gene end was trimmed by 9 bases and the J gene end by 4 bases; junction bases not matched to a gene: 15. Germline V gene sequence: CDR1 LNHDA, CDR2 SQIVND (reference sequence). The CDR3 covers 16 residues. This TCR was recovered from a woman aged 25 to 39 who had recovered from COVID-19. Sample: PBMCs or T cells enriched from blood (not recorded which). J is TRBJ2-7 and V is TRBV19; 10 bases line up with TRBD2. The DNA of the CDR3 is TGTGCCAGCCGAACCCGGGCTAGCGGGGGTCCGTACGAGCAGTACTTC. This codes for CASRTRASGGPYEQYF.